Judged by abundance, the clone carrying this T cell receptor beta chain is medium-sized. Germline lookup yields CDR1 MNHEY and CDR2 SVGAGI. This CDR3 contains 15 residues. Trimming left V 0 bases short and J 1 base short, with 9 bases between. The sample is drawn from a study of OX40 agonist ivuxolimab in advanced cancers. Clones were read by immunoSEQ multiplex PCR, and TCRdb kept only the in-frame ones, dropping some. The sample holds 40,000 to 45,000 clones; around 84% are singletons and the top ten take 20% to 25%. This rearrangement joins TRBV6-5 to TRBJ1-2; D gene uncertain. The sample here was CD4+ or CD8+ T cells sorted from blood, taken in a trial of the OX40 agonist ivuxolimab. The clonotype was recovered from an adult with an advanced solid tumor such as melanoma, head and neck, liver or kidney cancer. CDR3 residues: CASSYSLGSNYGYTF. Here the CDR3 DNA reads TGTGCCAGCAGTTACTCGCTAGGCAGTAACTATGGCTACACCTTC.